Included here is one T cell receptor beta chain sequence, with context. Its binding antigen is unknown. No qualities accompany the bases; no much larger clone lies one base away. TCRbeta CDR3 regions were amplified from genomic DNA using the immunoSEQ Assay, a bias-controlled multiplex PCR. Concerning the study's data processing: Within the assay, amplification of reference gene primers was used to estimate how many nucleated cells each sample contained. To quantify the absolute abundance of each unique TCRbeta CDR3 rearrangement, sequence reads were collapsed and filtered. For each sample, productive Simpson clonality was calculated by taking the square root of Simpson's diversity index across productive rearrangements. The immuneACCESS repertoire file appears here via TCRdb, limited to in-frame rearrangements. These files lack a portion of the clones; in checked studies, under half of the deficit traces to unresolved V genes, and the cause of the others is not known. V, J and clone size are taken as reported in that table, and D and trimming were inferred from the DNA itself. The sample table contains 20,000 or so clones; only one count was recorded for about 85% of them. The ten biggest clones cover 7.9% of the sample.

This sample is drawn from a study of blood T cell repertoires in COVID-19 (dated by TCRdb to about 2020). Background for the entire study: The collaborator samples originated in the United States, Italy and Spain and spanned the acute and convalescent phases of COVID-19. The material from the prospective study consisted of cDNA or gDNA derived from T cells, B-cell-depleted T cells, or PBMCs. Subjects who had been exposed to COVID-19, were actively infected with it, or had recovered from it provided the deeply sampled blood TCRbeta repertoires that made up the dataset. A freely available public database, intended as a resource for researchers studying the immune response to SARS-CoV-2, is where the repertoires were released. Samples came from the ongoing ImmuneRACE study (first 160 participants) plus 1,254 subjects from 6 global collaborators. Nearly every sample came with metadata listing a de-identified subject ID, COVID-19 status, age in years and sex. HLA class I and class II types, where available, came from metadata supplied by the sample provider rather than from assay-based typing. Summary of the overall study and its limitations: Clinical and demographic metadata were provided uncurated, with the amount varying by source and participant.

Whole blood was collected in K2EDTA tubes by collaborating institutions according to the institutions' own protocols. For TCRbeta analysis, collaborators shipped samples as frozen whole blood, isolated PBMCs, or DNA extracted from either of those sample types. The CDR3 covers 16 residues, taking in both the cysteine and the phenylalanine. Only the CDR3 DNA stays, 48 bases, in frame from base 1. V is trimmed back by 2 bases and J by 7 bases, and the junction contains 12 bases that no gene match accounts for. CDR1 and CDR2, per the germline V gene, are SGDLS and YYNGEE. Sequencing used peripheral blood. This chain joins TRBV9 to TRBJ2-1; 7 bases in the junction line up with TRBD2. This sequence originates from a human donor with active COVID-19. The donor label of this sample is uncertain. The DNA sequence is as follows: TGTGCCAGCAGCGTGTTCCCTTGGGAGGGCGGGAATGAGCAGTTCTTC. Its protein reads: CASSVFPWEGGNEQFF.